This T cell receptor beta chain comes out of a study of identical twins. Study conclusions and caveats: Alpha sequences that were out-of-frame and twin-shared showed an excess of low generation probability. Diverse VJ usage suggested most zero-insertion clonotypes were not invariant T cells. The study based its conclusions on cross-sectional statistical analysis and did not follow the same donors.

This clonotype came up a few times. Its matching antigen is unknown. A universal primer site arose from template switching, and cDNA bore unique molecular identifiers. TCRdb independently ran MiXCR on the 5' RACE reads; one entry per CDR3 protein. The profile shows roughly 690,000 distinct CDR3 sequences, roughly 6.2% of them singletons. Germline assignment: CDR1 SQVTM and CDR2 ANQGSEA. The CDR3 consists of 16 residues. Material: naive T cells sorted from blood. The chain recombines TRBV29-1 with TRBJ2-3; TRBD1 or TRBD2 may be the D gene (6 bases each). The TCR originated in a man aged 18 to 29 in good health. This CDR3 is CGIRGRQTPSTDTQYF. The CDR3 DNA is TGCGGTATCCGGGGGCGCCAGACACCTAGCACAGATACGCAGTATTTT.